The next 5 T cell receptor beta chains were all read from a single sample in a study of T cells in Graves' hyperthyroidism and ophthalmopathy. Amplification of TCR beta CDR3 regions was performed using RNA transcripts as template. TCR CDR3 regions were first amplified by RT-PCR with HTBI primers. TCRdb itself ran the multiplex PCR reads through MiXCR, one entry per CDR3 protein. The data hold some 740,000 distinct CDR3 sequences, with about 15% observed a single time. The sequenced sample was blood. All receptors come from a woman between 18 and 30 years old with Graves' hyperthyroidism.

The chain links TRBV29-1 to TRBJ2-3; TRBD2 aligns across 8 bases. Germline V gene data show CDR1 as SQVTM and CDR2 as ANQGSEA. This CDR3 spans 14 amino acids. V lost 7 bases to trimming and J lost 1 base; unmatched junction nucleotides: 7. The CDR3 DNA is TGCAGCGCCGCGGGGGGTGAGGGCACAGATACGCAGTATTTT. It encodes CSAAGGEGTDTQYF.

This clonotype has ten or more counts. The rearrangement joins TRBV11-2 to TRBJ1-2; perhaps TRBD1 as D (6 bases). Germline V lookup: CDR1 SGHAT, CDR2 FQNNGV. The CDR3 extends over 15 amino acids. V dropped 5 bases and J dropped 5 bases, with 18 bases sitting between them. The CDR3 nucleotides are TGTGCCAGCAGCGAAAGTTTAACAGGGAGATATGGCTACACCTTC. Translated: CASSESLTGRYGYTF. Filled out from reference TRBV11-2 and TRBJ1-2, the complete variable domain reads EAGVAQSPRYKIIEKRQSVAFWCNPISGHATLYWYQQILGQGPKLLIQFQNNGVVDDSQLPKDRFSAERLKGVDSTLKIQPAKLEDSAVYLCASSESLTGRYGYTFGSGTRLTVV.

This clonotype was seen only a few times. The chain carries TRBV18 and TRBJ2-7, with D maybe TRBD2 (5 bases). Germline assignment: CDR1 KGHSH and CDR2 LQKENI. The CDR3 runs to 15 residues. Trimming shortened V by 0 bases and J by 6 bases, and 15 bases separated the two germline ends. The CDR3 nucleotides read TGTGCCAGCTCACCACCGGCGGGCTACGTTTCCGAGCAGTACTTC. Translated, it gives CASSPPAGYVSEQYF.

This clonotype has more than one count but fewer than ten. The genes are TRBV12-3 or TRBV12-4 and TRBJ2-1; D remains unclear. V was clipped by 5 bases and J by 0 bases, with 14 bases between them. This CDR3 comprises 16 residues. As DNA, the CDR3 is TGTGCCAGCAGTCCCCGACTTCGAGTCTCCTACAATGAGCAGTTCTTC. It encodes CASSPRLRVSYNEQFF.

In its sample, this clonotype was seen a few times. The rearrangement joins TRBV6-1 to TRBJ1-1; D is unclear. Germline assignment: CDR1 MNHNS and CDR2 SASEGT. The V end was cut by 5 bases, the J end by 0 bases, with 7 bases between. This CDR3 region has 13 residues. CDR3: CASSTYMNTEAFF. CDR3 bases: TGTGCCAGCAGTACGTACATGAACACTGAAGCTTTCTTT.